The present T cell receptor (beta chain) was sequenced within a study of vaccination and CD4 T cells after COVID-19 (dated 2022 in TCRdb). Describing the broader study: Six males and four females were included in the convalescent cohort, with two Hispanic individuals, seven Caucasians, two Asians and one multiracial person represented. Participants received two doses of either the Pfizer-BioNTech BNT162b2 vaccine (n=8) or the Moderna mRNA-1273 vaccine (n=2). Post-COVID blood samples were collected from convalescent patients a median of approximately 100 days after diagnosis, with a range of roughly 30 to 161 days. The time from the second vaccine dose to post-vaccine blood sampling had a median of approximately 72 days and ranged from about 12 to 250 days. For stimulating the cultures, overlapping spike peptide pools were used, derived from SARS-CoV-2 as well as from the common cold coronaviruses HCoV-NL63, HCoV-OC43 and HCoV-229E. Control cultures received a CEFX viral epitope pool as the positive control, an HIV-1 Nef peptide pool as the negative control, or no peptide. The spike-specific CD4+ TCR repertoire was compared before and after mRNA vaccination in over nine COVID-19 convalescent patients and several infection-naive healthy vaccine recipients. In an earlier paper using these donors, memory CD4+ T cell crossreactivity between SARS-CoV-2 and common cold coronavirus spike proteins was assessed at the TCR clonotype level.

Results and caveats for the whole study, not just this receptor: Among the post-vaccine SARS-CoV-2-reactive clones in convalescent patients, a median about 89% showed up only after vaccination, which suggests vaccine-specific priming. The median number of SARS-CoV-2-reactive clonotypes rose from under 25 after infection to 38 after vaccination, but the change was not significant. The number of convalescent patients in the study was relatively small, and the study did not examine early timepoints following natural infection. Nearly all vaccine-specific clones in convalescent patients (304 of 307) were mono-reactive for SARS-CoV-2 spike rather than cross-reactive with common cold coronaviruses.

V is clipped by 3 bases and J by 2 bases, and the sequence between their germline boundaries is 7 bases long. The CDR3 contains 14 residues, cysteine and phenylalanine counted. The sequence is cut down to CDR3 DNA, 42 bases in frame from base 1. The germline V gene (reference sequence) yields SEHNR for CDR1 and FQNEAQ for CDR2. The method behind the library was PCR. At the Johns Hopkins FTIC core, DNA from the cultured CD4+ T cells underwent TCR sequencing with the Oncomine TCR Beta short-read assay. The QIAamp micro DNA kit was used to extract genomic DNA from the cultured CD4+ T cells. Oncomine TCR Beta libraries made from cultured CD4+ T cells were pooled using unique dual indexes and sequenced on an Illumina iSeq 100. As for how the authors treated the data: Non-productive sequences were removed, and CDR3s that did not start with C, did not end with F or W, or were shorter than 7 amino acids were discarded. Antigen-specific clonotypes were identified using the MANAFEST web application through comparison of peptide-stimulated wells with reference and other culture wells. An FDR below 0.05, an odds ratio above 5, and a productive frequency above 0.1% in at least two of three replicate wells were required for clones to be considered positive. Cross-reactive clonotypes were defined as significantly expanded in both SARS-CoV-2 spike wells and at least one common cold coronavirus spike condition. CDR3 homology was assessed with Levenshtein distances (stringdist) and unrooted phylogenetic trees (ape) in R version 3.6.1. Clones were called with MiXCR by TCRdb after fastp trimmed the public reads at Q25, and only in-frame beta chains were retained. Duplicate CDR3 protein sequences are folded into a single record with the most common DNA and genes. These V and J calls derive from TCRdb rather than the authors' analysis. A total of roughly 9,100 distinct CDR3 sequences appear in this sample, less than 35% of them only once. Approximately 8% of the sample goes to the ten largest clones.

Taken with the paper, the label for treatment or condition translates to: approximately 11-day PBMC culture with coronavirus spike peptide pools or control peptides (ViraFEST assay). CD4+ T cells from unexposed donors were collected before the COVID-19 pandemic (2011-2018). The ViraFEST assay, used in the study, expanded antigen-specific T cells with peptide pools and then identified the expanded clonotypes through TCR sequencing. Each well held around 2 million PBMCs cultured with roughly 10 ug/ml peptide pools in IMDM containing approximately 5% human AB serum and 10 IU/ml IL-2. Half of the culture medium was replaced with fresh IL-2-containing medium on days 3 and 7. After 10 to 11 days of culture, CD4+ T cells were isolated by negative selection with the EasySep CD4+ T cell isolation kit. As cell number allowed, CD4+ T cells from unexposed donors were tested for reactivity to SARS-CoV-2 S and N and to four common cold coronavirus spike pools. Ficoll-Paque Plus gradient centrifugation was used to isolate PBMCs from whole blood, and the isolated PBMCs were then either used fresh or cryopreserved at -140C. Culture conditions were generally each tested in triplicate wells. The leukapheresis product for the unexposed donors was obtained through commercial purchase.

With respect to this clonotype: Its antigen has not been determined. No clone much larger than this one lies a single base away; base qualities are absent.

The receptor comes from a human donor in good health. Material: CD4+ T cells from blood, cultured in vitro. The receptor chain draws on TRBV7-9 and TRBJ2-2; the D region possibly corresponds to TRBD2 (6 bases align). The nucleotide sequence reads TGTGCCAGCAGCTTGGAGGGAAACACCGGGGAGCTGTTTTTT. Its protein reads: CASSLEGNTGELFF.